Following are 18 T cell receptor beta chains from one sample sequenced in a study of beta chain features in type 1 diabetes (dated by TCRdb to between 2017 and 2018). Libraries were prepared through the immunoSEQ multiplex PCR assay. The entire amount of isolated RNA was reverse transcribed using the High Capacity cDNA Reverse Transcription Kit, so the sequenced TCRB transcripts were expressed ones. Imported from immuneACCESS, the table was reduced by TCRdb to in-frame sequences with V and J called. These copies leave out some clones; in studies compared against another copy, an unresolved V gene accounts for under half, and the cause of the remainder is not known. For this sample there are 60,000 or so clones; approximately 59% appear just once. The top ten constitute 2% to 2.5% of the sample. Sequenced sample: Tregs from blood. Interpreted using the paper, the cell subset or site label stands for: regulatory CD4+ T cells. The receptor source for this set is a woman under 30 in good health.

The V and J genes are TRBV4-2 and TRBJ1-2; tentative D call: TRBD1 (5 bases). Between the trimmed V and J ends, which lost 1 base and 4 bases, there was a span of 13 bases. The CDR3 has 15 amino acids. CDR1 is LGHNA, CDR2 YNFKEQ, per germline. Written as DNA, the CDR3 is TGTGCCAGCAGCCAAGCTAGCGGGGGAAGCTATGGCTACACCTTC. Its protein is CASSQASGGSYGYTF.

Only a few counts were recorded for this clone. The chain's CDR3 is CASSQGWTTTGNTIYF. For the CDR3, the DNA is TGCGCCAGCAGCCAAGGTTGGACAACTACTGGAAACACCATATATTTT. This chain joins TRBV4-1 and TRBJ1-3; a possible D gene is TRBD1 (5 bases). The CDR3 is 16 residues long. The germline V and J ends were trimmed by 1 base and 2 bases, with 12 bases remaining between them. The germline gives CDR1 MGHRA, CDR2 YSYEKL.

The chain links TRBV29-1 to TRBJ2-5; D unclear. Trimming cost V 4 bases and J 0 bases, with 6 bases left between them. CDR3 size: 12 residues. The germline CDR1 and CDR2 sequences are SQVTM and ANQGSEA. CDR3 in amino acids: CSVATNQETQYF. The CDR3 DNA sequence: TGCAGCGTTGCCACTAACCAAGAGACCCAGTACTTC.

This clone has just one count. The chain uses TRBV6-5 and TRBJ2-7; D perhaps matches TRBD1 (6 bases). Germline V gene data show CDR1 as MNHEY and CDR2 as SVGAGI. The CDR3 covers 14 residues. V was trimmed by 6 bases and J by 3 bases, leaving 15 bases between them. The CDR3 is CASRKTTGIYEQYF. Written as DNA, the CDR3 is TGTGCCAGCAGAAAAACGACAGGAATCTACGAGCAGTACTTC.

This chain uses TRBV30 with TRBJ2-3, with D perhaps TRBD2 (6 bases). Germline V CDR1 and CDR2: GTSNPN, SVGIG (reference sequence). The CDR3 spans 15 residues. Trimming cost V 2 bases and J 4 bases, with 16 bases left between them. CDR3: CAWSPRFGGADTQYF. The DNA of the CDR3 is TGTGCCTGGAGTCCGAGGTTCGGGGGTGCAGATACGCAGTATTTT.

CDR3 residues: CASSHGQGMRYTF. The DNA for the CDR3 is TGCGCCAGCAGCCATGGACAGGGCATGCGCTACACCTTC. The chain recombines TRBV5-1 with TRBJ1-2; TRBD1 aligns across 8 bases. The junction had 8 bases not matched to a gene; V was cut back by 4 bases and J by 9 bases. Germline loops: CDR1 SGHRS, CDR2 YFSETQ. The CDR3 covers 13 residues.

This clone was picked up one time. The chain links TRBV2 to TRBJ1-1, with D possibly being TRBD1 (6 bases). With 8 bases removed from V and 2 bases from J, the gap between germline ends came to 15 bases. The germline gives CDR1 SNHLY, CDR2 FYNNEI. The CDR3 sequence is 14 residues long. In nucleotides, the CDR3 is TGTGCCAGCCGGTACAGGGCAATTAACACTGAAGCTTTCTTT. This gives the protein CASRYRAINTEAFF.

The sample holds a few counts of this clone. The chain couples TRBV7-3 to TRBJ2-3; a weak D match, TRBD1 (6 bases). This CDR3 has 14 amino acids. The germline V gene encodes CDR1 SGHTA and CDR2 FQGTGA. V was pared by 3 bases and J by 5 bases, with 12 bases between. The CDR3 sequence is CASSLFQGQDTQYF. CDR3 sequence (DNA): TGTGCCAGCAGCTTGTTCCAGGGGCAAGATACGCAGTATTTT.

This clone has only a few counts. The CDR3 here is CASSFKGTGELFF. In DNA, the CDR3 is TGTGCCAGCAGCTTTAAGGGGACCGGGGAGCTGTTTTTT. This chain uses TRBV7-9 with TRBJ2-2; weak D call: TRBD1 (5 bases). Deletions cut 3 bases from V and 5 bases from J, with 7 bases between. The CDR3 spans 13 residues. Germline V gives CDR1 SEHNR, CDR2 FQNEAQ (reference sequence).

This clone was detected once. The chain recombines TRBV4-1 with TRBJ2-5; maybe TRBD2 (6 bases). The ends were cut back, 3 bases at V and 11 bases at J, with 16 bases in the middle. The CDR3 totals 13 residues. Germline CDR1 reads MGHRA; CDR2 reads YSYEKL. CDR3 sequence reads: CASSHPGSLVQYF. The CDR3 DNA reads TGCGCCAGCAGCCACCCCGGGAGCTTGGTGCAGTACTTC.

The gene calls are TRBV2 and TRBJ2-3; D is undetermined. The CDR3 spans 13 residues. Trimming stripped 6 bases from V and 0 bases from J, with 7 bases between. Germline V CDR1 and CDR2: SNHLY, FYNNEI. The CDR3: CASRTGSTDTQYF. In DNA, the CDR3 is TGTGCCAGCAGGACCGGGAGCACAGATACGCAGTATTTT. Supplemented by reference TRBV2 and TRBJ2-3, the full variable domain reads EPEVTQTPSHQVTQMGQEVILRCVPISNHLYFYWYRQILGQKVEFLVSFYNNEISEKSEIFDDQFSVERPDGSNFTLKIRSTKLEDSAMYFCASRTGSTDTQYFGPGTRLTVL.

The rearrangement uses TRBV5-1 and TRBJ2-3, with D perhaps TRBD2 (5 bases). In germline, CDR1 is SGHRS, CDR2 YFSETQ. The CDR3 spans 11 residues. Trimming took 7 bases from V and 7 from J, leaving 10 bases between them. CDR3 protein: CASRGDNTQYF. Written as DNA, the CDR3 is TGCGCCAGCCGGGGAGACAATACGCAGTATTTT.

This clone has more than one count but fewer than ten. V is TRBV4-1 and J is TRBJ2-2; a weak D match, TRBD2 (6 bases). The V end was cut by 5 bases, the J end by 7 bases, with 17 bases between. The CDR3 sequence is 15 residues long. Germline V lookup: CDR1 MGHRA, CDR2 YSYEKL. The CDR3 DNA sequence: TGCGCCAGCAGCGTCCGCGGGGCGGTCCACGGGGAGCTGTTTTTT. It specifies CASSVRGAVHGELFF.

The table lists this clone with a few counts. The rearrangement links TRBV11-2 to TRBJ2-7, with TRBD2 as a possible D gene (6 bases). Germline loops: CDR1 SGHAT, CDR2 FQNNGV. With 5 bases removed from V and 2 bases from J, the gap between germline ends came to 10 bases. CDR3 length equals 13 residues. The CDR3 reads CASSRGTAYEQYF. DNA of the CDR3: TGTGCCAGCAGCCGCGGGACGGCCTACGAGCAGTACTTC. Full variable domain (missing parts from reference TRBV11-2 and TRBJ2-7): EAGVAQSPRYKIIEKRQSVAFWCNPISGHATLYWYQQILGQGPKLLIQFQNNGVVDDSQLPKDRFSAERLKGVDSTLKIQPAKLEDSAVYLCASSRGTAYEQYFGPGTRLTVT.

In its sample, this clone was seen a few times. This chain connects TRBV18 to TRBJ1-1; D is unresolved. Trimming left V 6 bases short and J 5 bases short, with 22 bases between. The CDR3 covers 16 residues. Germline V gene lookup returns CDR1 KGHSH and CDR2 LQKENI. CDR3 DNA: TGTGCCAGCTCCTCCTCTGGCGGACCCACGGGGACTGAAGCTTTCTTT. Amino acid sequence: CASSSSGGPTGTEAFF.

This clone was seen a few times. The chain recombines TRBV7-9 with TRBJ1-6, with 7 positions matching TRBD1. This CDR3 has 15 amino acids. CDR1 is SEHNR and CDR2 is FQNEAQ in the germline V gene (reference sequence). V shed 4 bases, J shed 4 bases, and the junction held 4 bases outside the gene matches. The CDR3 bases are TGTGCCAGCAGCTCATCACAGGGGTATAATTCACCCCTCCACTTT. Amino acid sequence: CASSSSQGYNSPLHF.

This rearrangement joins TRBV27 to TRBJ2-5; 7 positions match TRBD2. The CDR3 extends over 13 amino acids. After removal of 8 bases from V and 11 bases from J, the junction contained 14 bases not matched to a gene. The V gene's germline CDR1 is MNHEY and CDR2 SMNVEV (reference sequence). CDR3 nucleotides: TGTGCCAGCCCCCCCCGGAGGGCGGGGGAGCAGTACTTC. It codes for CASPPRRAGEQYF.

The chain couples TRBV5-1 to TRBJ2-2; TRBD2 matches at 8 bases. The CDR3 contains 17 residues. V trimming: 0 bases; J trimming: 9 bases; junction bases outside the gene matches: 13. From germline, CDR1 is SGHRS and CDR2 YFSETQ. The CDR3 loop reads CASSLVRTSPLGRELFF. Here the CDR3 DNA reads TGCGCCAGCAGCTTGGTACGGACTAGCCCGCTCGGCCGGGAGCTGTTTTTT. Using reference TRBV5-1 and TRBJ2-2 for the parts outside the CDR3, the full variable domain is KAGVTQTPRYLIKTRGQQVTLSCSPISGHRSVSWYQQTPGQGLQFLFEYFSETQRNKGNFPGRFSGRQFSNSRSEMNVSTLELGDSALYLCASSLVRTSPLGRELFFGEGSRLTVL.